A single TCR beta chain is shown here with its context. The CDR3 runs 12 residues. Germline CDR1 and CDR2: SGHAT and FQNNGV. Trimming pared 8 bases from V and 4 bases from J, leaving 11 bases between. This record belongs to a study of OX40 agonist ivuxolimab in advanced cancers. Profiled with immunoSEQ multiplex PCR; TCRdb holds only in-frame clones, not every one. The sample shows 30,000 to 35,000 clones, 65% to 90% of them seen only once. With baseline, cycle 4 day 1, and cycle 7 day 1 as timepoints, blood was sampled. The chain has TRBV11-2 and TRBJ2-5; possibly TRBD2 for D (6 bases). This specimen consisted of CD4+ or CD8+ T cells sorted from blood, obtained in a trial of the OX40 agonist ivuxolimab. The TCR sequence derives from an adult with an advanced solid tumor such as melanoma, head and neck, liver or kidney cancer. CDR3 residues: CASGPSAETQYF. CDR3 nucleotides: TGTGCCAGCGGACCTAGCGCAGAGACCCAGTACTTC.